This T cell receptor beta chain was sequenced during a study of blood T cell repertoires in COVID-19. On the study more broadly: Samples representing acute and convalescent COVID-19 were sourced from the United States, Italy and Spain. Sources were T cells, B-cell-depleted T cells, or PBMCs; the material itself was cDNA or gDNA.

Only in-frame clones appear in the TCRdb table, and some are missing; sequencing was by immunoSEQ multiplex PCR. The top ten clones hold over 7.5% of a sample with about 250,000 clones, 70% to 85% of them seen once. Sequenced material: peripheral blood. This sequence originates from a man older than 75 with acute or convalescent COVID-19.

CDR3 DNA: TGTGCCACCAGTGATCGAAACGGCCTTAACTACCGACAGTACTTC. This sequence encodes CATSDRNGLNYRQYF. This chain connects TRBV24-1 to TRBJ2-7, with no clear D. Deletions cut 3 bases from V and 10 bases from J, with 21 bases between. This CDR3 region has 15 residues. Germline V CDR1 and CDR2: KGHDR, SFDVKD.